This T cell receptor beta chain was profiled in a study of blood T cell repertoires in COVID-19. Study context: Some COVID-19 samples were acute and others convalescent; all came from the United States, Italy and Spain.

Original methodology: For nucleated cells, counts were estimated from reference gene primer amplification. Sequencing was performed with immunoSEQ multiplex PCR; in TCRdb, only in-frame clones are kept and a portion is missing. The V and J calls and the clone size are those of that table, but D and trimming were determined from the DNA. This repertoire shows 150,000 to 200,000 clones, more than 75% found once; its top ten account for around 6%. Germline V lookup: CDR1 DFQATT, CDR2 SNEGSKA (reference sequence). V dropped 3 bases and J dropped 3 bases, with 9 bases sitting between them. There are 12 residues in the CDR3. Individuals aged roughly 18 to 95 years were recruited from 24 US areas. Participants were placed into cohorts based on the clinical history they reported.

This clonotype was sampled from a man aged 40-55 years who had recovered from COVID-19. The rearrangement joins TRBV20-1 to TRBJ2-7; D perhaps matches TRBD2 (5 bases). What was sequenced was PBMCs or T cells enriched from blood (not recorded which). CDR3 sequence (DNA): TGCAGTGCTAGTCTAGGGAGCTACGAGCAGTACGTC. Its translation is CSASLGSYEQYV.